This entry concerns a single TCR beta chain. TCRdb's copy holds only in-frame clones and misses some; the assay was immunoSEQ multiplex PCR. This repertoire shows around 300,000 clones, about 85% found once; its top ten account for about 14%. The data are from a study of blood T cell repertoires in COVID-19. What was sequenced was peripheral blood. The receptor comes from a human donor in a cohort sampled during active COVID-19.

CDR3: CSLRGAESYNEQFF. CDR3 in DNA: TGCAGCTTACGAGGAGCAGAATCCTACAATGAGCAGTTCTTC. The gene calls are TRBV29-1 and TRBJ2-1, with unresolved D. Germline V gene data show CDR1 as SQVTM and CDR2 as ANQGSEA. The CDR3 is 14 amino acids. The germline V and J ends were trimmed by 8 bases and 1 base, with 15 bases remaining between them.